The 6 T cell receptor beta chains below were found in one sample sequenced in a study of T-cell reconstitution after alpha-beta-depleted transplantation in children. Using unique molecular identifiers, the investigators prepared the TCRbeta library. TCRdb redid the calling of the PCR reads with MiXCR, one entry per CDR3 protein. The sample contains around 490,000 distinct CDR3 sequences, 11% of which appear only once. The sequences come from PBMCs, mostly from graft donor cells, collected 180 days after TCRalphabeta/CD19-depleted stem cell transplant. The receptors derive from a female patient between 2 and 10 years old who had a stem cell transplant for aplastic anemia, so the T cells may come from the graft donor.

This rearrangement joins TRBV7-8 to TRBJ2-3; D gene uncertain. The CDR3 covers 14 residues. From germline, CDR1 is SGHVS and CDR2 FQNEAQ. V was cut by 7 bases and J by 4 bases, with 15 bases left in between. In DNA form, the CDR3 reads TGTGCCAGCACCCTACTGGATAACCCAGATACGCAGTATTTT. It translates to CASTLLDNPDTQYF.

The CDR3 sequence is CASSSPTSRVNSYEQYF. CDR3 nucleotides: TGTGCCAGCAGTTCACCGACTAGTCGAGTTAACTCCTACGAGCAGTACTTC. The V and J genes are TRBV28 and TRBJ2-7; D possibly corresponds to TRBD2 (6 bases). Germline V lookup: CDR1 MDHEN, CDR2 SYDVKM. The germline V and J ends were trimmed by 4 bases and 0 bases, with 19 bases remaining between them. This CDR3 has 17 residues.

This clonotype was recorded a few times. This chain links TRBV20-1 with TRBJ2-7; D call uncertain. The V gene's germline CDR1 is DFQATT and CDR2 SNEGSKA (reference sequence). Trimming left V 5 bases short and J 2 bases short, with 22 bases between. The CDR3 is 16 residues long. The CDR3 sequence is CSAAYSLRAPTYEQYF. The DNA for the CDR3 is TGCAGTGCTGCCTACTCCCTACGGGCGCCCACCTACGAGCAGTACTTC.

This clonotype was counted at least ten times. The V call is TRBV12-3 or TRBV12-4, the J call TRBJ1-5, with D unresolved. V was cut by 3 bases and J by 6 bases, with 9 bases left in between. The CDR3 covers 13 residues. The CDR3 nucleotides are TGTGCCAGCAGTTTCGAAGGGTTTCAGCCCCAGCATTTT. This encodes CASSFEGFQPQHF.

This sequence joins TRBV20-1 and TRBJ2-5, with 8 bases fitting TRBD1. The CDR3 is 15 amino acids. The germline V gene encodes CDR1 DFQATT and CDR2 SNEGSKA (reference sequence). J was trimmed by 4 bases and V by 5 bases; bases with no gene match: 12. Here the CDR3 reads CSALSGQGLAETQYF. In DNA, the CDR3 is TGCAGTGCTCTCTCTGGACAGGGTTTAGCAGAGACCCAGTACTTC.

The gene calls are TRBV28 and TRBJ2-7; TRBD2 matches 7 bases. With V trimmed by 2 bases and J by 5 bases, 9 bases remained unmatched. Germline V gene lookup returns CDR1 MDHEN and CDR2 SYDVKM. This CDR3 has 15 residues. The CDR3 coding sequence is TGTGCCAGCAGTTTACCTGGGGGGGGGTCTAACGAGCAGTACTTC. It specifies CASSLPGGGSNEQYF.